A single TCR beta chain is shown here with its context. This sample stems from a study of blood T cell repertoires in COVID-19. Study-level background: Samples came from the United States, Italy and Spain, spanning acute and convalescent COVID-19. The cDNA or gDNA used as material had been derived from T cells, B-cell-depleted T cells, or PBMCs.

As handled by the study authors: Reference gene primer amplification gave nucleated cell count estimates. Some clones are missing from TCRdb's copy, which holds only in-frame ones; the method was immunoSEQ multiplex PCR. The V and J calls and the clone size are those of that table, but D and trimming were determined from the DNA. Of about 180,000 clones listed, 86% are singletons. The germline gives CDR1 MNHEY, CDR2 SVGAGI. This CDR3 comprises 14 residues. V lost 1 base, J lost 6 bases, and 5 bases stayed unmatched. This sequence was found in a man in his 70s with active or convalescent COVID-19. V gene TRBV6-5 combines with J gene TRBJ1-1, with 7 nucleotides matching TRBD1. Input material: peripheral blood. CDR3 region: CASSYFTQGAEAFF. The CDR3 nucleotides are TGTGCCAGCAGTTACTTCACTCAGGGGGCTGAAGCTTTCTTT.